This T cell receptor beta chain was sequenced during a study of prognosis after radiotherapy for stage I lung cancer. In the study overall: Histology showed adenocarcinoma in 11 to 12 patients versus squamous cell carcinoma in several. Distant metastases were recorded in a handful of patients after radiotherapy, at a median of approximately seven months, and no significant progression was recorded in roughly 15. Study-level results: Before stereotactic body radiation therapy the median unique TCR clone count was approximately 10,000, and afterwards it fell to more than 5,500.

The germline V and J ends were trimmed by 5 bases and 7 bases, with 14 bases remaining between them. Germline-derived CDR1 and CDR2 are MDHEN and SYDVKM. The CDR3 contains 13 residues. As to this clonotype: Its antigen is not identified.

Amplicons of TCR beta CDR3 were generated from genomic DNA by two-round multiplex PCR. Initially, in first-round PCR, primers specific to each TRBV and TRBJ gene were used. TCRdb ran MiXCR on the multiplex PCR reads and lists one entry per CDR3 protein. The repertoire has about 31,000 distinct CDR3 sequences, 32% of them found once; the top ten carry 30% to 40%. Investigators drew around 6 milliliters of peripheral blood at each of two time points. The V call is TRBV28, the J call TRBJ1-2; D call uncertain. This specimen was PBMCs, taken before or after stereotactic body radiation therapy (not recorded which). This sequence originates from a donor over 45 with non-small cell lung cancer. CDR3 sequence: CASSRTVAGGYTF. The CDR3 DNA is TGTGCCAGCAGTCGTACGGTCGCGGGTGGCTACACCTTC.